Listed below are T cell receptor beta chains from one sample, sequenced in a study of blood T cell repertoires in COVID-19. This table comes from immunoSEQ multiplex PCR, and its TCRdb copy is limited to in-frame clones, with some not included. Of 250,000 to 300,000 clones detected, roughly 80% appear once; the ten largest clones hold approximately 5%. Input material: PBMCs or T cells enriched from blood (not recorded which). These receptors all come from a middle-aged man who had been exposed to COVID-19. The CDR3 runs from the conserved cysteine through the conserved F or W. A D gene is named only where the DNA matches it firmly. Some rows mark clone size as missing; the rest say once, few, many or name a class of expanded clone.

v_gene: TRBV29-1
j_gene: TRBJ1-3
d_gene: -
abundance: -
CDR3nt: TGCAGCGCCGACGATGGACACTCTGGAAACACCATATATTTT
CDR3aa: CSADDGHSGNTIYF

v_gene: TRBV5-1
j_gene: TRBJ2-3
d_gene: TRBD2
abundance: -
CDR3nt: TGCGCCAGCAGCTTGACTAGGGGCCGACGGGAGGTCGGAGATACGCAGTATTTT
CDR3aa: CASSLTRGRREVGDTQYF

v_gene: TRBV9
j_gene: TRBJ2-1
d_gene: -
abundance: few
CDR3nt: TGTGCCAGCAGTGAAGGGCGGGTTGAGCAGTTCTTC
CDR3aa: CASSEGRVEQFF

v_gene: TRBV12-5
j_gene: TRBJ2-1
d_gene: TRBD1
abundance: -
CDR3nt: TGTGCTAGTGGTTTGGTAGTGGACAGGACCTACAATGAGCAGTTCTTC
CDR3aa: CASGLVVDRTYNEQFF

v_gene: TRBV11-2
j_gene: TRBJ2-2
d_gene: TRBD2
abundance: -
CDR3nt: TGTGCCAGCAGCCCCATGGGGCTAGCGGGAGGGCCAGGGACCGGGGAGCTGTTTTTT
CDR3aa: CASSPMGLAGGPGTGELFF

v_gene: TRBV7-4
j_gene: TRBJ2-7
d_gene: -
abundance: -
CDR3nt: TGTGCCAGCAGCTCTGACCCTTGCCGGGATTCCTACGAGCAGTACTTC
CDR3aa: CASSSDPCRDSYEQYF

v_gene: TRBV7-3
j_gene: TRBJ2-3
d_gene: -
abundance: -
CDR3nt: TGTGCCAGCAGCCTAGGTGACTCAGATACGCAGTATTTT
CDR3aa: CASSLGDSDTQYF

v_gene: TRBV27
j_gene: TRBJ1-4
d_gene: TRBD1
abundance: few
CDR3nt: TGTGCCAGCAGAGGAAGGGGGACAGGGATAAATGAAAAACTGTTTTTT
CDR3aa: CASRGRGTGINEKLFF

v_gene: TRBV4-2
j_gene: TRBJ2-7
d_gene: TRBD2
abundance: -
CDR3nt: TGTGCCAGCAGCCAAGCCGGGACTAGATCACACGAGCAGTACTTC
CDR3aa: CASSQAGTRSHEQYF

v_gene: TRBV14
j_gene: TRBJ2-3
d_gene: -
abundance: -
CDR3nt: TGTGCCAGCAGCCAAGAACGATTCCATTTGGCGGTGAGGGCTACGCAGTATTTT
CDR3aa: CASSQERFHLAVRATQYF

v_gene: TRBV5-1
j_gene: TRBJ2-2
d_gene: -
abundance: -
CDR3nt: TGCGCCAGCAGCTTGGCTTGGACAGCTACCGGGGAGCTGTTTTTT
CDR3aa: CASSLAWTATGELFF

v_gene: TRBV24-1
j_gene: TRBJ2-1
d_gene: TRBD2
abundance: -
CDR3nt: TGTGCCACCAGTGAAGGGGGCGGGAGGGCCTACAATGAGCAGTTCTTC
CDR3aa: CATSEGGGRAYNEQFF

v_gene: TRBV7-9
j_gene: TRBJ2-7
d_gene: -
abundance: few
CDR3nt: TGTGCCAGCAGCTATACAGGCTACGAGCAGTACTTC
CDR3aa: CASSYTGYEQYF

v_gene: TRBV5-1
j_gene: TRBJ2-2
d_gene: -
abundance: -
CDR3nt: TGCGCCAGCAGCCCAGGACAGCACACCGGGGAGCTGTTTTTT
CDR3aa: CASSPGQHTGELFF

v_gene: TRBV9
j_gene: TRBJ1-3
d_gene: -
abundance: -
CDR3nt: TGTGCCAGCAGCGTAGCTACAGGGAGAGAACACACCATATATTTT
CDR3aa: CASSVATGREHTIYF

v_gene: TRBV18
j_gene: TRBJ1-1
d_gene: -
abundance: -
CDR3nt: TGTGCCAGCTCAAAGAACAGGGTACACACTGAAGCTTTCTTT
CDR3aa: CASSKNRVHTEAFF

v_gene: TRBV10-2
j_gene: TRBJ2-1
d_gene: -
abundance: -
CDR3nt: TGCGCCAGCAGAGAGCCGCCAGTAAATGAGCAGTTCTTC
CDR3aa: CASREPPVNEQFF

v_gene: TRBV5-5
j_gene: TRBJ1-2
d_gene: -
abundance: -
CDR3nt: TGTGCCAGCAGCTCGTACAGGGTAGGAGGCTATGGCTACACCTTC
CDR3aa: CASSSYRVGGYGYTF

v_gene: TRBV5-5
j_gene: TRBJ1-1
d_gene: TRBD1
abundance: once
CDR3nt: TGTGCCAGCAGCCGAAGGACAGGGAGAAACACTGAAGCTTTCTTT
CDR3aa: CASSRRTGRNTEAFF

v_gene: TRBV6-5
j_gene: TRBJ2-1
d_gene: -
abundance: -
CDR3nt: TGTGCCAGCGCGGACTTCAAAGAAAACGAGCAGTTCTTC
CDR3aa: CASADFKENEQFF

v_gene: TRBV27
j_gene: TRBJ2-3
d_gene: -
abundance: -
CDR3nt: TGTGCCAGCGCACGGGGAAGAGTGGCAGATACGCAGTATTTT
CDR3aa: CASARGRVADTQYF

v_gene: TRBV3-1/TRBV3-2
j_gene: TRBJ2-7
d_gene: -
abundance: -
CDR3nt: TGTGCCAGCAGCCGACAGGCCTCCTACGAGCAGTACTTC
CDR3aa: CASSRQASYEQYF

v_gene: TRBV7-2
j_gene: TRBJ2-7
d_gene: TRBD2
abundance: few
CDR3nt: TGTGCCAGCAGCCCCCCCTCTAGCGGGAGGTTTGAGCAGTACTTC
CDR3aa: CASSPPSSGRFEQYF

v_gene: TRBV2
j_gene: TRBJ2-7
d_gene: -
abundance: -
CDR3nt: TGTGCCAGCTCTAGAGGGGGGGGGATCGGCGAGCAGTACTTC
CDR3aa: CASSRGGGIGEQYF

v_gene: TRBV29-1
j_gene: TRBJ2-1
d_gene: TRBD2
abundance: -
CDR3nt: TGCAGCGTTGGGAGCGGGAGTATGAGGAATGAGCAGTTCTTC
CDR3aa: CSVGSGSMRNEQFF

v_gene: TRBV3-1/TRBV3-2
j_gene: TRBJ1-5
d_gene: -
abundance: -
CDR3nt: TGTGCCAGCAGCCAAGACTCTCTTAGGGGAAGCAATCAGCCCCAGCATTTT
CDR3aa: CASSQDSLRGSNQPQHF

v_gene: TRBV30
j_gene: TRBJ1-6
d_gene: -
abundance: -
CDR3nt: TGTGCCTGGAGTGTAAGGAGCAATTCACCCCTCCACTTT
CDR3aa: CAWSVRSNSPLHF

v_gene: TRBV27
j_gene: TRBJ2-1
d_gene: -
abundance: -
CDR3nt: TGTGCCAGCAGAATCGCGGACATTTCCTACAATGAGCAGTTCTTC
CDR3aa: CASRIADISYNEQFF

v_gene: TRBV15
j_gene: TRBJ1-1
d_gene: -
abundance: -
CDR3nt: TGTGCCACCAGCAGAGTTACCGGGAACACTGAAGCTTTCTTT
CDR3aa: CATSRVTGNTEAFF

v_gene: TRBV5-4
j_gene: TRBJ2-5
d_gene: -
abundance: -
CDR3nt: TGTGCCAGCAGCACCCAGGGGCGGGTTTCCTCCTCCCTGAACTTC
CDR3aa: CASSTQGRVSSSLNF

v_gene: TRBV5-4
j_gene: TRBJ1-2
d_gene: -
abundance: -
CDR3nt: TGTGCCAGCAGCTTGAAAGCAGGGCATGGCTACACCTTC
CDR3aa: CASSLKAGHGYTF

v_gene: TRBV3-1/TRBV3-2
j_gene: TRBJ1-3
d_gene: -
abundance: -
CDR3nt: TGTGCCAGCAGCCAAGCTCCTGGAAACACCATATATTTT
CDR3aa: CASSQAPGNTIYF

v_gene: TRBV9
j_gene: TRBJ1-1
d_gene: -
abundance: -
CDR3nt: TGTGCCACCAGGGACACCGAAGCTTTCTTT
CDR3aa: CATRDTEAFF

v_gene: TRBV25-1
j_gene: TRBJ1-1
d_gene: -
abundance: -
CDR3nt: TGTGCCAGCAGTGAAACGGCGGTCCTCGGTGAAGCTTTCTTT
CDR3aa: CASSETAVLGEAFF

v_gene: TRBV11-2
j_gene: TRBJ2-3
d_gene: TRBD2
abundance: -
CDR3nt: TGTGCCAGCAGCCCCCTCGGGGCGAGCGGGAGAACAGATACGCAGTATTTT
CDR3aa: CASSPLGASGRTDTQYF

v_gene: TRBV24-1
j_gene: TRBJ2-3
d_gene: TRBD1
abundance: -
CDR3nt: TGTGCCACCCAGGGGGCCTCCACAGATACGCAGTATTTT
CDR3aa: CATQGASTDTQYF

v_gene: TRBV6-1
j_gene: TRBJ2-5
d_gene: -
abundance: once
CDR3nt: TGTGCCAGCAGTGAAAGCTCGAGTCGAGAGACCCAGTACTTC
CDR3aa: CASSESSSRETQYF

v_gene: TRBV24-1
j_gene: TRBJ2-3
d_gene: -
abundance: -
CDR3nt: TGTGCCACCAGTGATTTGGGCCAGCTAGGGGCAGATACGCAGTATTTT
CDR3aa: CATSDLGQLGADTQYF

v_gene: TRBV5-1
j_gene: TRBJ1-5
d_gene: -
abundance: -
CDR3nt: TGCGCCAGCAGCTCGGGACAAGATAGCAATCAGCCCCAGCATTTT
CDR3aa: CASSSGQDSNQPQHF

v_gene: TRBV29-1
j_gene: TRBJ1-1
d_gene: -
abundance: -
CDR3nt: TGCAGCGTTGAAACGCCCAACGGGGGGCATCAAGCTTTCTTT
CDR3aa: CSVETPNGGHQAFF

v_gene: TRBV18
j_gene: TRBJ2-4
d_gene: -
abundance: -
CDR3nt: TGTGCCAGCTCACCACCCGTAGCCAAAAACATTCAGTACTTC
CDR3aa: CASSPPVAKNIQYF

v_gene: TRBV6-5
j_gene: TRBJ1-1
d_gene: TRBD1
abundance: few
CDR3nt: TGTGCCAGCAGAAGAGGACAGGGGGCGAGCACTGAAGCTTTCTTT
CDR3aa: CASRRGQGASTEAFF

v_gene: TRBV12-3/TRBV12-4
j_gene: TRBJ2-1
d_gene: -
abundance: -
CDR3nt: TGTGCCAGCAGTTGGGCGGAGGCAATAAGGCAGTTCTTC
CDR3aa: CASSWAEAIRQFF

v_gene: TRBV30
j_gene: TRBJ1-2
d_gene: -
abundance: -
CDR3nt: TGTGCCTGGGCTACCGGACGGACAAACTATGGCTACACCTTC
CDR3aa: CAWATGRTNYGYTF

v_gene: TRBV7-6
j_gene: TRBJ2-1
d_gene: -
abundance: -
CDR3nt: TGTGCCAGCAGCACGCGTGGGGGGAACAATGAGCAGTTCTTC
CDR3aa: CASSTRGGNNEQFF

v_gene: TRBV10-3
j_gene: TRBJ1-3
d_gene: TRBD1
abundance: -
CDR3nt: TGTGCCATCAGGAGGACAGGGGGAAACACCATATATTTT
CDR3aa: CAIRRTGGNTIYF

v_gene: TRBV27
j_gene: TRBJ1-1
d_gene: -
abundance: -
CDR3nt: TGTGCCAGCAGCTTAGTAATGAACACTGAAGCTTTCTTT
CDR3aa: CASSLVMNTEAFF

v_gene: TRBV11-2
j_gene: TRBJ2-7
d_gene: -
abundance: once
CDR3nt: TGTGCCAGCAGCCAATCCTGGCAGGGTTCCGACGAGCAGTACTTC
CDR3aa: CASSQSWQGSDEQYF

v_gene: TRBV2
j_gene: TRBJ2-3
d_gene: -
abundance: -
CDR3nt: TGTGCCAGCAGTAGGGGAGATACGCAGTATTTT
CDR3aa: CASSRGDTQYF

v_gene: TRBV3-1/TRBV3-2
j_gene: TRBJ1-4
d_gene: -
abundance: -
CDR3nt: TGTGCCAGCAGCCGGAGGGGCGACTTTGGCGAAAAACTGTTTTTT
CDR3aa: CASSRRGDFGEKLFF

v_gene: TRBV19
j_gene: TRBJ1-1
d_gene: TRBD1
abundance: -
CDR3nt: TGTGCCAGCCATGACAGGGTAGACCTTCAAGCTTTCTTT
CDR3aa: CASHDRVDLQAFF

v_gene: TRBV5-1
j_gene: TRBJ2-7
d_gene: TRBD2
abundance: -
CDR3nt: TGCGCCAGTTCCCGACTAGCGCTCGATCGGGAGCAGTACTTC
CDR3aa: CASSRLALDREQYF

v_gene: TRBV5-4
j_gene: TRBJ2-5
d_gene: -
abundance: -
CDR3nt: TGTGCCAGCAGCGAAGCCCTCCGGGACTCTCGGGAGACCCAGTACTTC
CDR3aa: CASSEALRDSRETQYF